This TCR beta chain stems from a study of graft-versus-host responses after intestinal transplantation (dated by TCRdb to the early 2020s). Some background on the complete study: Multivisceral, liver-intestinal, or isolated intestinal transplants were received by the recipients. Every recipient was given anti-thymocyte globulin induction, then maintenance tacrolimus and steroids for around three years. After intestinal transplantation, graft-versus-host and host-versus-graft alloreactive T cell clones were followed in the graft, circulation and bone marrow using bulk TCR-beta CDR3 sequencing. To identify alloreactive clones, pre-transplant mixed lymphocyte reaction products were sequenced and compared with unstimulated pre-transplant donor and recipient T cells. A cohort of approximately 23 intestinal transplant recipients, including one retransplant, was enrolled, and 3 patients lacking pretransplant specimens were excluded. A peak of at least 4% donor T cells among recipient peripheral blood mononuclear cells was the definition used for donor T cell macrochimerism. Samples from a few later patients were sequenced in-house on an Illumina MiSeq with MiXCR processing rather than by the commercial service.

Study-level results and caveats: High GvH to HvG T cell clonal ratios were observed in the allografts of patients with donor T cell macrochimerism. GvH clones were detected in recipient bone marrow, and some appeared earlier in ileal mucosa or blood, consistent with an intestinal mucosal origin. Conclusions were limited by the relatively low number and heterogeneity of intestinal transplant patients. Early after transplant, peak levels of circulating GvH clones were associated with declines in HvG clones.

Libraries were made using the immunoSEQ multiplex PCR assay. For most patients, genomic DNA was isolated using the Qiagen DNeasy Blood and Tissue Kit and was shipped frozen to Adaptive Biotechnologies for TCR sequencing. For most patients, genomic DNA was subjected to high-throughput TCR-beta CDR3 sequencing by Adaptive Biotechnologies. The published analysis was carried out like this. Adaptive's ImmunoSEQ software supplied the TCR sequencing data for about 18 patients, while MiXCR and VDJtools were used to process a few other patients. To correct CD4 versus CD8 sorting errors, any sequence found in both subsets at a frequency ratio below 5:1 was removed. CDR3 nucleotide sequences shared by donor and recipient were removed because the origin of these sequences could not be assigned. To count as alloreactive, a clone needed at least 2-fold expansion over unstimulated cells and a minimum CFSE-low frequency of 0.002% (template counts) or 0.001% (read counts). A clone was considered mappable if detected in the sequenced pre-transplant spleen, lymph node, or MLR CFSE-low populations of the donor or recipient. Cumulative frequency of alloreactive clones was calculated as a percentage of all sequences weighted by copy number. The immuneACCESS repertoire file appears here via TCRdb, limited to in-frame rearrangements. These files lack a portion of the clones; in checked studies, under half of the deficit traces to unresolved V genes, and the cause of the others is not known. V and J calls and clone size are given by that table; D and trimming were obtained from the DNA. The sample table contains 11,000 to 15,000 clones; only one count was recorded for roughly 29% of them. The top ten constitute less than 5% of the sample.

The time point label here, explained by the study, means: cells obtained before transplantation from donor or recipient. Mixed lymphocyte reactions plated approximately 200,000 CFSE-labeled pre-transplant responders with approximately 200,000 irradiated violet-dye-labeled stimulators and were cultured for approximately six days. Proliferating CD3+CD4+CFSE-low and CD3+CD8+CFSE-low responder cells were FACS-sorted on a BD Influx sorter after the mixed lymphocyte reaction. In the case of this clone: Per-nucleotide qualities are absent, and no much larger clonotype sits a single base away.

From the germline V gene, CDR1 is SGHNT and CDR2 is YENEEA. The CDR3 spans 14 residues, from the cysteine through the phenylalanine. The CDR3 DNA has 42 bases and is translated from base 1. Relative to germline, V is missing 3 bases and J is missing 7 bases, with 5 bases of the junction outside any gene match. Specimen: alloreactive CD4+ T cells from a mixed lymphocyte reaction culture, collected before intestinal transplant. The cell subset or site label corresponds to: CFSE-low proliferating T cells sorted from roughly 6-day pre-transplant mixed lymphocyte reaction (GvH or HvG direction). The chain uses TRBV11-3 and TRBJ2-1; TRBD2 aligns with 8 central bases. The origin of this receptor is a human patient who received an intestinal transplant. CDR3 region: CASSLRTSTNEQFF. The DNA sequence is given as TGTGCCAGCAGCTTGCGGACTAGCACGAATGAGCAGTTCTTC.